Below are 30 T cell receptor beta chains sequenced from a single sample in a study of shared clonotypes between healthy human individuals. The repertoire was sequenced with immunoSEQ multiplex PCR; TCRdb's copy has only in-frame clones and lacks some. Found here are more than 2 million clones, about 95% of them singletons; the top ten hold approximately 0.13%. Sequenced sample: naive CD4+ T cells sorted from blood. Sample subset: CD45RA+ positively selected. These TCRs come from a young man in good health.

V usage is TRBV6-5 and J usage is TRBJ2-1, with D hard to call. The CDR3 runs 11 residues. Germline loops: CDR1 MNHEY, CDR2 SVGAGI. The V and J ends lost 5 bases and 10 bases respectively, with 9 bases between them. CDR3 in DNA: TGTGCCAGCAGTCTTTTAGGGGAGCAGTTCTTC. This gives the protein CASSLLGEQFF.

The genes are TRBV6-1 and TRBJ2-1; D gene uncertain. The CDR3 contains 12 residues. Germline V gene lookup returns CDR1 MNHNS and CDR2 SASEGT. The V end was cut by 2 bases, the J end by 7 bases, with 6 bases between. CDR3 coding DNA: TGTGCCAGCAGTGAAAGCCGAAATGAGCAGTTCTTC. This gives the protein CASSESRNEQFF.

The chain joins TRBV19 to TRBJ2-7; 7 bases align to TRBD1. CDR3 length: 16 residues. With 7 bases clipped from V and 5 bases from J, the junction kept 17 bases outside the gene matches. Germline values: CDR1 LNHDA, CDR2 SQIVND (reference sequence). The CDR3 region has the DNA TGTGCCAGTAAACTGACGGGCACAGGGGCTATGCACGAGCAGTACTTC. Translation: CASKLTGTGAMHEQYF.

This chain uses TRBV7-2 with TRBJ2-3; D gene ambiguous. CDR1 is SGHTA and CDR2 is FQGNSA in the germline V gene. The V and J ends lost 3 bases and 2 bases respectively, with 9 bases between them. This CDR3 region has 14 residues. CDR3 residues: CASSFAAPTDTQYF. The CDR3 DNA follows: TGTGCCAGCAGCTTCGCGGCCCCCACAGATACGCAGTATTTT.

As for this clone: The sample carries other DNA sequences with the same CDR3. This chain links TRBV10-1 with TRBJ2-3, with D perhaps matching TRBD2 (6 bases). CDR3 length: 13 amino acids. Germline V gives CDR1 WNHNN, CDR2 SYGVQD (reference sequence). Trimming shortened V by 2 bases and J by 3 bases, and 6 bases separated the two germline ends. CDR3 sequence (DNA): TGCGCCAGCAGTGAGGCGGGAACAGATACGCAGTATTTT. It encodes CASSEAGTDTQYF.

This chain uses TRBV30 with TRBJ1-6; D unresolved. Between the trimmed V and J ends, which lost 1 base and 10 bases, there was a span of 11 bases. CDR3 length equals 13 residues. In germline, CDR1 is GTSNPN, CDR2 SVGIG (reference sequence). CDR3 DNA sequence: TGTGCCTGGAGTGACAAAAGGTGGTCACCCCTCCACTTT. The encoded protein is CAWSDKRWSPLHF. Full variable domain (rest looked up from reference TRBV30 and TRBJ1-6): SQTIHQWPATLVQPVGSPLSLECTVEGTSNPNLYWYRQAAGRGLQLLFYSVGIGQISSEVPQNLSASRPQDRQFILSSKKLLLSDSGFYLCAWSDKRWSPLHFGNGTRLTVT.

The genes are TRBV29-1 and TRBJ1-2; 9 bases fit TRBD1. Germline V gives CDR1 SQVTM, CDR2 ANQGSEA. V was clipped by 0 bases and J by 8 bases; unmatched bases: 10. CDR3 size: 15 residues. CDR3: CSVEDPGQGLRGYTF. CDR3 nucleotides: TGCAGCGTTGAAGATCCGGGACAGGGATTAAGGGGCTACACCTTC.

With respect to this clone: The sample carries other DNA sequences with the same CDR3. The chain recombines TRBV5-1 with TRBJ2-1, with D maybe TRBD2 (7 bases). CDR1 is SGHRS, CDR2 YFSETQ, per germline. This CDR3 comprises 14 residues. V was clipped by 0 bases and J by 6 bases, with 10 bases between them. CDR3 in amino acids: CASSLDREGNEQFF. DNA for the CDR3: TGCGCCAGCAGCTTGGACAGGGAGGGCAATGAGCAGTTCTTC.

The V and J genes are TRBV6-5 and TRBJ1-1; the match to TRBD1 covers 7 bases. The CDR3 loop spans 12 amino acids. The trim removed 0 bases at V and 11 bases at J, leaving 3 bases unmatched. Germline V gene lookup returns CDR1 MNHEY and CDR2 SVGAGI. CDR3 sequence (DNA): TGTGCCAGCAGTTACTCAAAGGGGGCCGCTTTCTTT. The encoded protein is CASSYSKGAAFF.

V and J are TRBV10-1 and TRBJ2-7; maybe TRBD1 (6 bases). Trimming left V 3 bases short and J 4 bases short, with 16 bases between. The CDR3 extends over 15 amino acids. The germline CDR1 and CDR2 sequences are WNHNN and SYGVQD (reference sequence). In DNA form, the CDR3 reads TGCGCCAGCAGTGACCCGCTTCAAGGGGGATACGAGCAGTACTTC. It is translated as CASSDPLQGGYEQYF.

The chain employs TRBV2 and TRBJ1-4; D is unclear. The V and J ends lost 7 bases and 4 bases respectively, with 13 bases between them. This CDR3 has 14 residues. Germline V gene sequence: CDR1 SNHLY, CDR2 FYNNEI. The CDR3 is CASKVRDGNEKLFF. The CDR3 region has the DNA TGTGCCAGCAAGGTTCGCGACGGTAATGAAAAACTGTTTTTT.

The chain links TRBV25-1 to TRBJ1-2, with 7 bases aligning to TRBD1. Trimming cost V 6 bases and J 1 base; bases outside gene matches: 11. The CDR3 is 16 residues long. CDR1 and CDR2 from the germline V gene are MGHDK and SYGVNS. The CDR3: CASRGEQQGDNYGYTF. The CDR3 nucleotides are TGTGCCAGCAGGGGGGAACAGCAGGGGGATAACTATGGCTACACCTTC.

This clone was observed a handful of times. At the DNA level, this CDR3 is encoded by other sequences in the same sample as well. CDR3 in DNA: TGTGCCTGGAGCAGCGACTACGAGCAGTACTTC. It specifies CAWSSDYEQYF. The rearrangement links TRBV30 to TRBJ2-7; D unresolved. The V end was cut by 3 bases, the J end by 3 bases, with 6 bases between. Germline assignment: CDR1 GTSNPN and CDR2 SVGIG (reference sequence). This CDR3 is 11 amino acids long.

This sequence joins TRBV5-1 and TRBJ1-1; 9 positions agree with TRBD1. The CDR3 contains 15 residues. Germline CDR1 and CDR2: SGHRS and YFSETQ. Losses at the gene ends were 3 bases for V and 10 bases for J; bases not matched to a gene: 13. CDR3 coding DNA: TGCGCCAGCAGCTCGGGACAGGGCGTCAGTGGCAGAGCTTTCTTT. It codes for CASSSGQGVSGRAFF.

V is TRBV6-6 and J is TRBJ1-5; D remains ambiguous. Germline V gives CDR1 MNHNY, CDR2 SVGAGI (reference sequence). V lost 6 bases, J lost 6 bases, and 12 bases lay in between. The CDR3 length is 13 residues. Here the CDR3 DNA reads TGTGCCAGCAGCGACGACCCGCGTCAGCCCCAGCATTTT. Translation: CASSDDPRQPQHF.

V and J are TRBV4-1 and TRBJ1-3; 10 nucleotides match TRBD1. V was clipped by 4 bases and J by 4 bases; unmatched bases: 7. The germline V gene has CDR1 MGHRA and CDR2 YSYEKL. This CDR3 comprises 16 residues. CDR3 protein: CASSPSGTGAGNTIYF. The CDR3 bases are TGCGCCAGCAGCCCTTCGGGGACAGGGGCAGGAAACACCATATATTTT.

Regarding this clone: This sample includes further DNA sequences coding for the same CDR3. J is TRBJ2-7 and V is TRBV5-1; 10 bases map to TRBD2. Germline CDR1 SGHRS, CDR2 YFSETQ. Losses at the gene ends were 4 bases for V and 0 bases for J; bases not matched to a gene: 4. The CDR3 runs 15 residues. This chain's CDR3 is CASSRTSGSSYEQYF. CDR3 in DNA: TGCGCCAGCAGCCGGACTAGCGGATCCTCCTACGAGCAGTACTTC.

The rearrangement links TRBV2 to TRBJ2-5; weak D call: TRBD1 (6 bases). Trimming removed 6 bases from V and 7 bases from J, with 12 bases in between. CDR1 SNHLY and CDR2 FYNNEI come from the germline V gene. This CDR3 is 12 amino acids long. The CDR3 sequence: CASRALGGTQYF. For the CDR3, the DNA is TGTGCCAGCAGGGCCTTAGGGGGGACCCAGTACTTC.

The V and J genes are TRBV6-1 and TRBJ1-1, with D perhaps matching TRBD1 (5 bases). The CDR3 runs 13 residues. Germline-derived CDR1 and CDR2 are MNHNS and SASEGT. The CDR3 is CVAHLGGGTEAFF. CDR3 nucleotide sequence: TGTGTCGCCCACCTCGGCGGGGGCACTGAAGCTTTCTTT.

On this clone itself: Within the sample, other DNA sequences also encode this same CDR3. The genes are TRBV30 and TRBJ2-7; the match to TRBD1 covers 8 bases. Trimming removed 3 bases from V and 2 bases from J; junction bases left unmatched: 3. The germline V gene encodes CDR1 GTSNPN and CDR2 SVGIG (reference sequence). This CDR3 spans 13 amino acids. The CDR3 nucleotides are TGTGCCTGGAGAGGACAGGGCACCTACGAGCAGTACTTC. Translating gives CAWRGQGTYEQYF.

The rearrangement links TRBV7-2 to TRBJ2-7; 9 bases are shared with TRBD2. Germline values: CDR1 SGHTA, CDR2 FQGNSA. The CDR3 covers 16 residues. The trim removed 1 base at V and 6 bases at J, leaving 10 bases unmatched. The CDR3 DNA follows: TGTGCCAGCAGCTTAGAGGCGGGACTAGCAGGGTCCGAGCAGTACTTC. Translation gives CASSLEAGLAGSEQYF.

The rearrangement links TRBV6-5 to TRBJ1-2; 9 nucleotides align to TRBD1. J was trimmed by 4 bases and V by 6 bases; bases with no gene match: 6. The CDR3 length is 14 residues. Germline-derived CDR1 and CDR2 are MNHEY and SVGAGI. This CDR3 is CASRRDRVGYGYTF. CDR3 bases: TGTGCCAGCAGGAGGGACAGGGTGGGCTATGGCTACACCTTC.

The chain has TRBV6-5 and TRBJ1-4, with TRBD1 identical over 8 bases. Germline V gives CDR1 MNHEY, CDR2 SVGAGI. V was pared by 4 bases and J by 0 bases, with 1 base of the junction left unmatched. This CDR3 is 15 amino acids long. CDR3 sequence (DNA): TGTGCCAGCAGTTCGGACAGGGCAACTAATGAAAAACTGTTTTTT. Translating it yields CASSSDRATNEKLFF.

The chain links TRBV4-1 to TRBJ2-3; 7 bases are shared with TRBD2. Germline V lookup: CDR1 MGHRA, CDR2 YSYEKL. V was clipped by 1 base and J by 0 bases; unmatched bases: 10. The CDR3 spans 18 residues. CDR3 nucleotide sequence: TGCGCCAGCAGCCAAGTCCTCAAGCTAGCGGACAGCACAGATACGCAGTATTTT. It translates to CASSQVLKLADSTDTQYF.

The chain links TRBV5-1 to TRBJ2-5, with TRBD2 identical over 9 bases. Germline loops: CDR1 SGHRS, CDR2 YFSETQ. The J segment lost 1 base and the V segment lost 2 bases, leaving 6 bases of the junction unmatched. The CDR3 spans 16 residues. CDR3 nucleotide sequence: TGCGCCAGCAGCTTTGGTTCTAGCGGGACCCAAGAGACCCAGTACTTC. Its translation is CASSFGSSGTQETQYF. Full variable domain (remainder filled in from reference TRBV5-1 and TRBJ2-5): KAGVTQTPRYLIKTRGQQVTLSCSPISGHRSVSWYQQTPGQGLQFLFEYFSETQRNKGNFPGRFSGRQFSNSRSEMNVSTLELGDSALYLCASSFGSSGTQETQYFGPGTRLLVL.

The V gene is TRBV12-2, the J gene TRBJ2-7; the DNA was not compared with TRBD1, the D call given in the table. TRBV12-2 is listed as a pseudogene. The CDR3 spans 16 residues. The CDR3 loop is CASRHNRAGKYYEQYF. Here the CDR3 DNA reads TGTGCAAGTCGACACAACAGGGCAGGGAAGTACTACGAGCAGTACTTC.

Here the CDR3 reads CASSFDRGNEQYF. In DNA, the CDR3 is TGTGCCAGCAGCTTTGACAGGGGCAACGAGCAGTACTTC. This rearrangement joins TRBV7-9 to TRBJ2-7; 8 bases fit TRBD1. The germline gives CDR1 SEHNR, CDR2 FQNEAQ (reference sequence). This CDR3 has 13 amino acids. J gave up 5 bases and V 3 bases, and 3 bases lay outside the gene matches. The full variable domain, completed using reference TRBV7-9 and TRBJ2-7, is DTGVSQNPRHKITKRGQNVTFRCDPISEHNRLYWYRQTLGQGPEFLTYFQNEAQLEKSRLLSDRFSAERPKGSFSTLEIQRTEQGDSAMYLCASSFDRGNEQYFGPGTRLTVT.

Details on this clone: Additional DNA sequences in this sample encode the identical CDR3. The rearrangement joins TRBV5-6 to TRBJ1-1, with D unresolved. The V gene lost 0 bases and the J gene lost 5 bases, with 5 bases spanning the gap. CDR3 length: 12 amino acids. Germline CDR1 is SGHDT and CDR2 is YYEEEE. This CDR3 reads CASSLGRTEAFF. The CDR3 bases are TGTGCCAGCAGCTTGGGAAGGACTGAAGCTTTCTTT.

The chain is built from TRBV2 and TRBJ1-5; 8 bases are shared with TRBD1. Per germline, CDR1 SNHLY and CDR2 FYNNEI. Germline trimming cut 6 bases from V and 6 bases from J; bases unmatched to any gene: 7. CDR3 size: 14 residues. CDR3 DNA: TGTGCCAGCAGGAGACAGGGGTTGGGTCAGCCCCAGCATTTT. Protein: CASRRQGLGQPQHF. The whole variable domain, remainder taken from reference TRBV2 and TRBJ1-5, is EPEVTQTPSHQVTQMGQEVILRCVPISNHLYFYWYRQILGQKVEFLVSFYNNEISEKSEIFDDQFSVERPDGSNFTLKIRSTKLEDSAMYFCASRRQGLGQPQHFGDGTRLSIL.

The chain joins TRBV28 to TRBJ1-2, with 7 nucleotides matching TRBD1. Trimming took 6 bases from V and 4 from J; bases not matched to a gene: 11. The length of the CDR3 is 15 residues. Germline V CDR1 and CDR2: MDHEN, SYDVKM. CDR3 nucleotides: TGTGCCAGCAGACGACCGGTAGGGGACAGCTATGGCTACACCTTC. Translated, it gives CASRRPVGDSYGYTF.